The clone carrying this T cell receptor (beta chain) was detected many times. The target antigen is unknown. TCRdb reanalysed the reads using MiXCR and keeps one entry per CDR3 protein. The repertoire holds 200,000 to 300,000 distinct CDR3 sequences, with approximately 10% as singletons. The record originates from a study of T cell repertoires in cytomegalovirus infection. Across the whole study: It can be stated that public TCR beta signatures indicated CMV infection as well as a matching HLA type. Study outcomes and limitations: What dominated the ex vivo response were HLA-C-restricted CMV-specific TCR beta clonotypes. Carriers of CMV and the relevant HLA type were discriminated by public TCR beta frequency.

This receptor was identified in a human donor in good health (CMV status not recorded). Some clones in this sample may be carry-over from other donors' samples. The source material was PBMCs.

The CDR3 sequence: CASSQSQRGATATQYF. The CDR3 DNA follows: TGCGCCAGCAGCCAATCGCAAAGAGGTGCGACGGCTACGCAGTATTTT. V usage is TRBV4-1 and J usage is TRBJ2-3, with D uncertain. The V and J ends lost 2 bases and 8 bases respectively, with 20 bases between them. From germline, CDR1 is MGHRA and CDR2 YSYEKL. The CDR3 runs 16 residues.